This T cell receptor (beta chain) came from a study of blood T cell repertoires in COVID-19. Across the whole study: Sites across the United States, Italy and Spain contributed samples from acute and convalescent COVID-19. T cells, B-cell-depleted T cells, or PBMCs provided the cDNA or gDNA that served as material.

The assay was immunoSEQ multiplex PCR, and TCRdb's table has in-frame clones only and misses some. The sample lists 150,000 to 190,000 clones, around 83% occurring once. The J segment lost 3 bases and the V segment lost 5 bases, leaving 5 bases of the junction unmatched. The germline gives CDR1 LNHDA, CDR2 SQIVND (reference sequence). There are 14 residues in the CDR3. This chain joins TRBV19 and TRBJ1-2, with TRBD1 identical over 8 bases. Sequenced material: peripheral blood. The sequence was obtained from a woman aged 45-65 years with acute or convalescent COVID-19. The CDR3 reads CASSRQGRDYGYTF. CDR3 DNA sequence: TGTGCCAGTAGTCGACAGGGGAGAGACTATGGCTACACCTTC.